Below, 29 T cell receptor beta chains from the same sample are listed, as sequenced in a study of vaccination and CD4 T cells after COVID-19. The treatment: approximately 9-day PBMC culture with coronavirus spike peptide pools or control peptides (ViraFEST assay). These receptors have no known antigen. Cultured CD4+ T cell DNA underwent sequencing with the Oncomine TCR Beta short-read assay. TCRdb recomputed calls from the PCR reads with MiXCR, one row per CDR3 protein. This sample has roughly 17,000 distinct CDR3 sequences, with roughly three fifths found just once. Sequences were obtained from CD4+ T cells from blood, cultured in vitro. The receptors were gathered from a human donor who had recovered from COVID-19.

The chain combines TRBV19 with TRBJ2-3, with TRBD2 identical over 8 bases. The trim removed 5 bases at V and 1 base at J, leaving 8 bases unmatched. Germline lookup yields CDR1 LNHDA and CDR2 SQIVND (reference sequence). This CDR3 spans 16 amino acids. For the CDR3, the DNA is TGTGCCAGTAGTGTTTATAGCGGGACCCGCACAGATACGCAGTATTTT. Protein product: CASSVYSGTRTDTQYF. Filled out from reference TRBV19 and TRBJ2-3, the complete variable domain reads DGGITQSPKYLFRKEGQNVTLSCEQNLNHDAMYWYRQDPGQGLRLIYYSQIVNDFQKGDIAEGYSVSREKKESFPLTVTSAQKNPTAFYLCASSVYSGTRTDTQYFGPGTRLTVL.

The V and J genes are TRBV7-8 and TRBJ2-5; 9 bases align to TRBD2. CDR3 size: 16 residues. V trimming: 2 bases; J trimming: 5 bases; junction bases outside the gene matches: 9. The germline V gene encodes CDR1 SGHVS and CDR2 FQNEAQ. CDR3 sequence reads: CASSLRASGVRETQYF. In DNA, the CDR3 is TGTGCCAGCAGCTTACGGGCTAGCGGGGTCCGGGAGACCCAGTACTTC.

Written as DNA, the CDR3 is TGTGCCAGTAGTACCGGGACAGAACATGAAGCTTTCTTT. Translating it yields CASSTGTEHEAFF. The chain is built from TRBV19 and TRBJ1-1, with 7 nucleotides matching TRBD1. The CDR3 runs 13 residues. Looked up from germline, CDR1 is LNHDA and CDR2 is SQIVND (reference sequence). The V gene end was trimmed by 4 bases and the J gene end by 7 bases; junction bases not matched to a gene: 6.

V is TRBV7-3 and J is TRBJ2-7; a possible D gene is TRBD1 (6 bases). CDR3 length: 14 amino acids. V was cut by 2 bases and J by 0 bases, with 8 bases left in between. Germline V gene lookup returns CDR1 SGHTA and CDR2 FQGTGA. CDR3 sequence: CASSLVGGSYEQYF. Written as DNA, the CDR3 is TGTGCCAGCAGCTTAGTAGGGGGCTCCTACGAGCAGTACTTC.

This clonotype was seen more than once but under ten times. The chain uses TRBV11-2 and TRBJ2-7; a possible D gene is TRBD2 (6 bases). The CDR3 has 13 residues. Germline V gene sequence: CDR1 SGHAT, CDR2 FQNNGV. Trimming took off 5 bases at V and 3 bases at J, with 11 bases between the two ends. The CDR3 here is CASSPGLRYEQYF. The CDR3 DNA follows: TGTGCCAGCAGCCCGGGACTGCGCTACGAGCAGTACTTC.

The DNA of the CDR3 is TGTGCCAGTTCTCCGGGCCGTAAGCCCCAGCATTTT. Its translation is CASSPGRKPQHF. The rearrangement joins TRBV19 to TRBJ1-5; D unclear. The V and J ends lost 8 bases and 8 bases respectively, with 13 bases between them. The CDR3 runs 12 residues. Germline loops: CDR1 LNHDA, CDR2 SQIVND (reference sequence). Looking up the rest from reference TRBV19 and TRBJ1-5 gives the full variable domain: DGGITQSPKYLFRKEGQNVTLSCEQNLNHDAMYWYRQDPGQGLRLIYYSQIVNDFQKGDIAEGYSVSREKKESFPLTVTSAQKNPTAFYLCASSPGRKPQHFGDGTRLSIL.

V and J are TRBV2 and TRBJ1-5; tentatively, D is TRBD1 (6 bases). The CDR3 totals 14 residues. V lost 4 bases and J 5 bases, leaving 12 bases between the germline ends. Germline CDR1 is SNHLY and CDR2 is FYNNEI. The CDR3 DNA sequence: TGTGCCAGCAGTGGGGGGCAGGGCTATCAGCCCCAGCATTTT. It is translated as CASSGGQGYQPQHF.

The chain combines TRBV30 with TRBJ1-5, with no clear D. Germline CDR1 reads GTSNPN; CDR2 reads SVGIG (reference sequence). There are 13 residues in the CDR3. V dropped 2 bases and J dropped 5 bases, with 10 bases sitting between them. The CDR3 reads CAWSSRLDQPQHF. The CDR3 nucleotides read TGTGCCTGGAGTTCCCGGTTAGATCAGCCCCAGCATTTT.

The chain joins TRBV11-3 to TRBJ1-1; D remains ambiguous. Trimming took 5 bases from V and 1 from J, leaving 8 bases between them. This CDR3 has 13 amino acids. Germline assignment: CDR1 SGHNT and CDR2 YENEEA. CDR3 in amino acids: CASSISQNTEAFF. The CDR3 bases are TGTGCCAGCAGCATTTCCCAGAACACTGAAGCTTTCTTT.

The gene calls are TRBV20-1 and TRBJ2-1; 12 bases match TRBD1. This CDR3 is 17 amino acids long. V lost 8 bases, J lost 8 bases, and 19 bases stayed unmatched. CDR1 DFQATT and CDR2 SNEGSKA come from the germline V gene (reference sequence). CDR3 nucleotides: TGCAGTACCGGGACAGGGGGCAGTGGGCCGACCTCCTATGAGCAGTTCTTC. Residues: CSTGTGGSGPTSYEQFF.

This clonotype was seen only a few times. J is TRBJ2-7 and V is TRBV20-1; TRBD2 agrees at 12 bases. Germline V CDR1 and CDR2: DFQATT, SNEGSKA (reference sequence). The CDR3 covers 15 residues. V dropped 2 bases and J dropped 3; count of bases not matched to a gene: 5. The CDR3 nucleotides are TGCAGTGCTAGAACTAGCGGGGGGTCGTTCTACGAGCAGTACTTC. It yields the protein CSARTSGGSFYEQYF.

The V call is TRBV11-3, the J call TRBJ1-1; 8 bases are shared with TRBD1. The CDR3 runs to 15 residues. Germline values: CDR1 SGHNT, CDR2 YENEEA. V lost 8 bases, J lost 5 bases, and 13 bases stayed unmatched. In DNA form, the CDR3 reads TGTGCCAGCGGTCGACAGGGGACGGTGCGAACTGAAGCTTTCTTT. Encoded protein: CASGRQGTVRTEAFF.

V and J are TRBV7-3 and TRBJ2-1, with TRBD2 identical over 7 bases. The CDR3 length is 16 residues. After removal of 5 bases from V and 4 bases from J, the junction contained 11 bases not matched to a gene. CDR1 SGHTA and CDR2 FQGTGA come from the germline V gene. The CDR3 reads CASSPGPRGVYNEQFF. DNA of the CDR3: TGTGCCAGCAGCCCGGGACCCCGGGGGGTTTACAATGAGCAGTTCTTC.

J is TRBJ2-5 and V is TRBV29-1, with 11 bases that match TRBD1. Germline V lookup: CDR1 SQVTM, CDR2 ANQGSEA. CDR3 length: 14 amino acids. Germline trimming cut 6 bases from V and 5 bases from J; bases unmatched to any gene: 8. CDR3 protein: CSVSGQGVRETQYF. The CDR3 DNA sequence: TGCAGCGTGTCGGGACAGGGGGTCAGGGAGACCCAGTACTTC.

This chain links TRBV7-2 with TRBJ2-2; D is tentatively TRBD1 or TRBD2 (7 bases each). Germline V lookup: CDR1 SGHTA, CDR2 FQGNSA. The V end lost 2 bases, the J end lost 1 base, and 11 bases lay between the germline ends. The CDR3 extends over 16 amino acids. CDR3 DNA: TGTGCCAGCAGCTTACAGGGGGGGCAGAACACCGGGGAGCTGTTTTTT. Its translation is CASSLQGGQNTGELFF.

In this sample, this clonotype turned up a few times. J is TRBJ1-5 and V is TRBV19; D not resolved. The germline CDR1 and CDR2 sequences are LNHDA and SQIVND (reference sequence). The CDR3 loop spans 14 amino acids. V was clipped by 3 bases and J by 0 bases, with 6 bases between them. Here the CDR3 reads CASSIRNSNQPQHF. CDR3 coding DNA: TGTGCCAGTAGTATCAGGAATAGCAATCAGCCCCAGCATTTT.

This rearrangement joins TRBV12-3 or TRBV12-4 to TRBJ2-7, with TRBD1 matching 11 bases. The CDR3 contains 14 residues. V was clipped by 6 bases and J by 5 bases; unmatched bases: 6. The CDR3 loop is CASSLRTGGHEQYF. In nucleotides, the CDR3 is TGTGCCAGCAGCCTACGGACAGGGGGCCACGAGCAGTACTTC.

The V gene is TRBV21-1, the J gene TRBJ1-1. TRBV21-1 has pseudogene status. CDR3 size: 17 residues. The CDR3 loop is CASPKGHSGVSNTEAFF. CDR3 nucleotide sequence: TGTGCCAGCCCAAAAGGACACTCGGGAGTTTCGAACACTGAAGCTTTCTTT.

This chain uses TRBV6-5 with TRBJ1-1; no reliable D call. From germline, CDR1 is MNHEY and CDR2 SVGAGI. The CDR3 is 11 residues long. V lost 4 bases and J 7 bases, leaving 7 bases between the germline ends. The CDR3 bases are TGTGCCAGCAGTTCCCACAATGAAGCTTTCTTT. Its translation is CASSSHNEAFF.

This clonotype was observed a few times. The CDR3 spells CSARRDRGGSDTQYF. CDR3 nucleotide sequence: TGCAGTGCCAGAAGGGACAGGGGGGGTTCCGATACGCAGTATTTT. The chain links TRBV20-1 to TRBJ2-3; the match to TRBD1 covers 11 bases. The trim removed 6 bases at V and 6 bases at J, leaving 11 bases unmatched. Germline CDR1 and CDR2: DFQATT and SNEGSKA (reference sequence). The CDR3 is made up of 15 amino acids.

The V gene is TRBV6-5, the J gene TRBJ2-3; 8 positions agree with TRBD2. Germline V gene data show CDR1 as MNHEY and CDR2 as SVGAGI. With V trimmed by 2 bases and J by 3 bases, 13 bases remained unmatched. This CDR3 contains 18 residues. CDR3 amino acids: CASSYGVVSGVSTDTQYF. DNA of the CDR3: TGTGCCAGCAGTTACGGAGTGGTTAGCGGGGTTTCAACAGATACGCAGTATTTT.

V is TRBV20-1 and J is TRBJ2-3, with unresolved D. Trimming shortened V by 7 bases and J by 3 bases, and 11 bases separated the two germline ends. Germline CDR1 and CDR2: DFQATT and SNEGSKA (reference sequence). This CDR3 spans 12 amino acids. The CDR3 sequence: CSGVGITDTQYF. CDR3 DNA sequence: TGCAGTGGGGTGGGAATAACAGATACGCAGTATTTT.

The V gene is TRBV7-3, the J gene TRBJ1-1; TRBD1 matches at 7 bases. The J segment lost 1 base and the V segment lost 8 bases, leaving 4 bases of the junction unmatched. This CDR3 has 13 residues. Germline V gene lookup returns CDR1 SGHTA and CDR2 FQGTGA. The CDR3 nucleotides are TGTGCCAGCTCCCGACAGGGGAACACTGAAGCTTTCTTT. It is translated as CASSRQGNTEAFF.

The chain joins TRBV7-2 to TRBJ2-7; unclear D gene. The germline CDR1 and CDR2 sequences are SGHTA and FQGNSA. Trimming removed 4 bases from V and 3 bases from J, with 19 bases in between. The CDR3 is made up of 16 amino acids. CDR3 DNA: TGTGCCAGCAGCTATCAACCGGGCCCTACCTTCTACGAGCAGTACTTC. Translation gives CASSYQPGPTFYEQYF.

The CDR3, as DNA: TGTGCCAGCAGTGGTAACCCAGGGGGCGCAGAGACCCAGTACTTC. Its protein product is CASSGNPGGAETQYF. The chain has TRBV2 and TRBJ2-5, with 8 bases that match TRBD1. V trimming: 4 bases; J trimming: 4 bases; junction bases outside the gene matches: 8. The CDR3 sequence is 15 residues long. Germline-derived CDR1 and CDR2 are SNHLY and FYNNEI.

The chain combines TRBV7-2 with TRBJ2-2; D gene ambiguous. CDR3 length equals 12 residues. The germline V gene encodes CDR1 SGHTA and CDR2 FQGNSA. Trimming took off 5 bases at V and 7 bases at J, with 8 bases between the two ends. CDR3 amino acids: CASSPRFGELFF. CDR3 DNA sequence: TGTGCCAGCAGCCCCCGTTTCGGGGAGCTGTTTTTT.

The chain carries TRBV19 and TRBJ2-7, with 7 nucleotides matching TRBD1. The CDR3 is made up of 14 amino acids. The V segment lost 6 bases and the J segment 5 bases; nucleotides outside the gene matches: 10. Germline-derived CDR1 and CDR2 are LNHDA and SQIVND (reference sequence). The CDR3 sequence: CASRQGSTLDEQYF. DNA of the CDR3: TGTGCCAGTAGACAGGGGTCCACCCTAGACGAGCAGTACTTC.

This clonotype was seen only a few times. The rearrangement links TRBV7-6 to TRBJ2-7, with D hard to call. V gave up 5 bases and J gave up 6 bases, with 11 bases separating them. The CDR3 extends over 12 amino acids. Germline-derived CDR1 and CDR2 are SGHVS and FNYEAQ. Here the CDR3 DNA reads TGTGCCAGCAGCGCAGACGGCGGCGAGCAGTACTTC. Its translation is CASSADGGEQYF.

The chain combines TRBV19 with TRBJ2-1, with 11 nucleotides matching TRBD2. The CDR3 extends over 17 amino acids. J gave up 9 bases and V 3 bases, and 13 bases lay outside the gene matches. The germline V gene encodes CDR1 LNHDA and CDR2 SQIVND (reference sequence). CDR3 coding DNA: TGTGCCAGTAGTATGTCCCCTATAGCGGGAGGGGCCAGTGAGCAGTTCTTC. Translation: CASSMSPIAGGASEQFF. Complete variable domain (other parts from reference TRBV19 and TRBJ2-1): DGGITQSPKYLFRKEGQNVTLSCEQNLNHDAMYWYRQDPGQGLRLIYYSQIVNDFQKGDIAEGYSVSREKKESFPLTVTSAQKNPTAFYLCASSMSPIAGGASEQFFGPGTRLTVL.